Below, one T cell receptor beta chain is given with its context. Its cognate antigen is unknown. Indicated time point: week 35, safety follow-up. Mutant IDH1 20-mer peptide, at 300 ug, made up each vaccine dose, with topical imiquimod. This record comes from a study of a mutant IDH1 vaccine in newly diagnosed glioma. Data came from immunoSEQ multiplex PCR; TCRdb stores just in-frame clones and leaves some out. Found here are around 60,000 clones, roughly four fifths of them singletons; the top ten hold roughly 5.2%. The CDR3 runs 14 residues. Trimming cost V 6 bases and J 5 bases, with 16 bases left between them. The germline CDR1 and CDR2 sequences are SGHVS and FQNEAQ.

The rearrangement uses TRBV7-8 and TRBJ2-5; no clear D. The TCR sequence derives from a man aged 40-50 years with glioma. The sample consisted of PBMCs, taken from a glioma patient whose treatment included an IDH1 peptide vaccine. The CDR3 here is CASSRMLGRETQYF. CDR3 DNA sequence: TGTGCCAGCAGTCGTATGCTGGGAAGGGAGACCCAGTACTTC.